Sequencing of this T cell receptor (beta chain) was carried out in a study of cytomegalovirus exposure and HLA in healthy donors. Study details: Clustering assigned 70% to 90% of the roughly 400 genotyped donors to the Caucasian-associated ancestry cluster. Study-level points and caveats: Presence/absence comparisons presumed near-even sequencing depth among donors.

Turning to this clone: Its antigen remains unidentified.

Every donor was a healthy person donating bone marrow. Likely unrecorded immune exposures existed in these nominally healthy donors. Use of 60 Vbeta and 13 Jbeta primers characterized the PCR. Sequencing was performed with immunoSEQ multiplex PCR; in TCRdb, only in-frame clones are kept and a portion is missing. The sample holds about 120,000 clones; almost 85% are singletons and the top ten take 1.5%. This receptor was taken from a young woman in good health and CMV-seronegative. The sequencing input was PBMCs.

The CDR3 sequence: CASSITGGNQPQHF. The CDR3 bases are TGTGCCAGCAGCATTACAGGGGGCAATCAGCCCCAGCATTTT. The chain joins TRBV7-9 to TRBJ1-5; 7 nucleotides line up with TRBD1. The V and J ends lost 5 bases and 2 bases, in that order; junction bases with no gene match: 3. This CDR3 has 14 amino acids. CDR1 is SEHNR, CDR2 FQNEAQ, per germline (reference sequence). Supplemented by reference TRBV7-9 and TRBJ1-5, the full variable domain reads DTGVSQNPRHKITKRGQNVTFRCDPISEHNRLYWYRQTLGQGPEFLTYFQNEAQLEKSRLLSDRFSAERPKGSFSTLEIQRTEQGDSAMYLCASSITGGNQPQHFGDGTRLSIL.